This T cell receptor beta chain is drawn from a study of T cell responses to AZD1222 COVID-19 vaccine. Measured with immunoSEQ multiplex PCR; TCRdb has only the in-frame clones, and not every one. Counted here are about 140,000 clones, approximately 90% occurring once; the ten biggest clones make up approximately 3%. The sample holds one count of this clone. Its cognate antigen is unknown. Study observations and caveats: Breadth and depth of Spike-specific TCRs rose after two AZD1222 doses.

The V gene end was trimmed by 8 bases and the J gene end by 1 base; junction bases not matched to a gene: 6. From germline, CDR1 is SQVTM and CDR2 ANQGSEA. The CDR3 is 13 amino acids. Sequenced here: peripheral blood, sampled 28 days after the second AZD1222 dose. V and J are TRBV29-1 and TRBJ2-5; the match to TRBD1 covers 8 bases. The clonotype originates from an adult who received the AZD1222 COVID-19 vaccine. CDR3 bases: TGCAGCACCACCGGGACAGGCCAAGAGACCCAGTACTTC. This codes for CSTTGTGQETQYF.